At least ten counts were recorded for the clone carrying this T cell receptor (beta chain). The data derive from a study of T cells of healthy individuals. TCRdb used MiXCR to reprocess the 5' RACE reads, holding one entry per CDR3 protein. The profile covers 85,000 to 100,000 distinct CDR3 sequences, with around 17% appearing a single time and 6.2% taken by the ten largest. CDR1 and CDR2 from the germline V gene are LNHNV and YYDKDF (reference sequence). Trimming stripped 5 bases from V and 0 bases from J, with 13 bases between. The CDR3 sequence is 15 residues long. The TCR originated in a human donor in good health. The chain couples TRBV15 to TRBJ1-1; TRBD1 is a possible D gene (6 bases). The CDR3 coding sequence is TGTGCCACCAGCCCACGACAGGACTTGAACACTGAAGCTTTCTTT. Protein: CATSPRQDLNTEAFF.